The clone carrying this T cell receptor (beta chain) turned up a few times. This sample is drawn from a study of shared T cell receptors in the human thymus. Repertoires were generated with immunoSEQ multiplex PCR, while TCRdb's copy carries only in-frame clones and drops some. The sample lists around 730,000 clones, 80% to 90% occurring once. Deletions cut 6 bases from V and 3 bases from J, with 6 bases between. The CDR3 runs 12 residues. Germline values: CDR1 MGHDK, CDR2 SYGVNS. These data also formed part of another study, on human thymus T cells.

The chain has TRBV25-1 and TRBJ1-3; D possibly corresponds to TRBD1 (5 bases). The clonotype originates from a girl less than two years old with a congenital heart defect. Sequencing was carried out using thymocytes. CDR3 DNA sequence: TGTGCCAGCAGGACAGTTGGAAACACCATATATTTT. Residues: CASRTVGNTIYF.